The TCR beta chain under discussion was sequenced for a study of CD8 T cells in Susac syndrome (dated by TCRdb to between 2018 and 2020). Regarding the research as a whole: The study used repertoire sequencing to test whether antigen drove CD8+ T cell activation and differentiation in Susac syndrome. The study compared CD8+ T cell repertoire clonality among 12 healthy donors, about 14 Susac syndrome patients and roughly 16 multiple sclerosis patients.

Peripheral blood CD8+ and CD4+ T cells from healthy donors, Susac syndrome patients and multiple sclerosis patients were profiled using high-throughput TCR beta sequencing. The multiple sclerosis controls were treatment-naive patients whose relapsing-remitting disease, either stable or active, fulfilled the revised McDonald criteria. Bulk CD8+ and CD4+ T cells were purified magnetically by negative isolation, whereas CD8+ TEMRA cells were enriched by FACS. Blood was collected in EDTA tubes and processed within 24 hours, with PBMCs isolated through density gradient centrifugation. PBMCs intended for TCR sequencing were frozen in liquid nitrogen and were later thawed in a 37 degrees C water bath. The sorted or isolated CD4+, CD8+ and CD8+ TEMRA cells had a purity of 90% or higher. RNA was extracted with the RNeasy kit and roughly 0.45 to 1 ug was reverse transcribed using random hexamers. The immunoSEQ multiplex PCR assay, covering 54 Vbeta and 13 Jbeta segments, was used to amplify TCR beta CDR3 regions. To correct PCR amplification bias, a synthetic template baseline was used for both primer optimization and computational correction. The study's own analysis went as follows. Only productive sequences were kept, with reads annotated to V, D and J genes according to IMGT and analyzed in immunoSEQ Analyzer. Clonality was computed as one minus Shannon entropy normalized by log2 of the number of productive unique sequences. For each patient and control, public and private clones were evaluated within the 100 most prevalent clones. Susac-specific clones were defined as absent from healthy and MS cohorts, 850 to 1,300 published viral clones and other ImmuneACCESS disease sequences. The raw public reads went through TCRdb reprocessing: fastp at Q25, MiXCR clone calling, in-frame beta chains kept. Entries are consolidated by CDR3 protein sequence, retaining the most common genes and DNA. These V and J calls originate from TCRdb's pipeline instead of the authors' own analysis. A total of more than 95,000 distinct CDR3 sequences appear in this sample, 90% to 95% of them only once. Clones ranked in the top ten supply roughly 0.3% of the sample.

Looking up the germline V gene yields CDR1 KGHSH and CDR2 LQKENI. V lost 1 base and J lost 1 base; the stretch between them is 7 bases long. From the cysteine through the phenylalanine, the CDR3 covers 14 amino acids. Left in the record is the CDR3 DNA by itself, 42 bases read in frame from the first base. The full study reports these points: The number of individuals in the TCR sequencing and HLA analysis was acknowledged as relatively small.

For this clonotype: The antigen it binds to is not known. It has no much larger one-base neighbor in the sample; base qualities were not kept.

The V and J genes are TRBV18 and TRBJ1-1; too little of a D gene remains to name it. The sequence was collected from a human donor with multiple sclerosis. Sequenced sample: CD8+ T cells from PBMCs. The CDR3 protein is CASSPLDSNTEAFF. The bases read TGTGCCAGCTCACCACTGGACTCGAACACTGAAGCTTTCTTT.